Below, 2 T cell receptor beta chains from the same sample are listed, as sequenced in a study of T-cell memory formation after mild COVID-19. Via MiXCR, TCRdb re-called the 5' RACE reads, giving one row per CDR3 protein. The table has hundreds of thousands of distinct CDR3 sequences, more than 15% seen once. Sequenced material: PBMCs or a T cell subset sorted from them (not recorded which). Receptors were obtained from a man younger than 35 who had mild COVID-19 (a few samples of this study predate the infection). Cell type and time point are not known.

This rearrangement joins TRBV5-4 to TRBJ2-2; D not resolved. Per germline, CDR1 SGHNT and CDR2 YYREEE (reference sequence). The CDR3 spans 14 residues. The V and J ends lost 4 bases and 2 bases respectively, with 9 bases between them. The chain's CDR3 is CASSLAPNTGELFF. The DNA of the CDR3 is TGTGCCAGCAGCCTGGCCCCAAACACCGGGGAGCTGTTTTTT.

This clonotype has only a few counts. The chain carries TRBV12-3 or TRBV12-4 and TRBJ2-2; weak D call: TRBD2 (6 bases). The V gene lost 8 bases and the J gene lost 3 bases, with 13 bases spanning the gap. The CDR3 is 14 amino acids. The CDR3 region is CASCPGTYTGELFF. CDR3 DNA: TGTGCCAGCTGTCCCGGGACTTACACCGGGGAGCTGTTTTTT.